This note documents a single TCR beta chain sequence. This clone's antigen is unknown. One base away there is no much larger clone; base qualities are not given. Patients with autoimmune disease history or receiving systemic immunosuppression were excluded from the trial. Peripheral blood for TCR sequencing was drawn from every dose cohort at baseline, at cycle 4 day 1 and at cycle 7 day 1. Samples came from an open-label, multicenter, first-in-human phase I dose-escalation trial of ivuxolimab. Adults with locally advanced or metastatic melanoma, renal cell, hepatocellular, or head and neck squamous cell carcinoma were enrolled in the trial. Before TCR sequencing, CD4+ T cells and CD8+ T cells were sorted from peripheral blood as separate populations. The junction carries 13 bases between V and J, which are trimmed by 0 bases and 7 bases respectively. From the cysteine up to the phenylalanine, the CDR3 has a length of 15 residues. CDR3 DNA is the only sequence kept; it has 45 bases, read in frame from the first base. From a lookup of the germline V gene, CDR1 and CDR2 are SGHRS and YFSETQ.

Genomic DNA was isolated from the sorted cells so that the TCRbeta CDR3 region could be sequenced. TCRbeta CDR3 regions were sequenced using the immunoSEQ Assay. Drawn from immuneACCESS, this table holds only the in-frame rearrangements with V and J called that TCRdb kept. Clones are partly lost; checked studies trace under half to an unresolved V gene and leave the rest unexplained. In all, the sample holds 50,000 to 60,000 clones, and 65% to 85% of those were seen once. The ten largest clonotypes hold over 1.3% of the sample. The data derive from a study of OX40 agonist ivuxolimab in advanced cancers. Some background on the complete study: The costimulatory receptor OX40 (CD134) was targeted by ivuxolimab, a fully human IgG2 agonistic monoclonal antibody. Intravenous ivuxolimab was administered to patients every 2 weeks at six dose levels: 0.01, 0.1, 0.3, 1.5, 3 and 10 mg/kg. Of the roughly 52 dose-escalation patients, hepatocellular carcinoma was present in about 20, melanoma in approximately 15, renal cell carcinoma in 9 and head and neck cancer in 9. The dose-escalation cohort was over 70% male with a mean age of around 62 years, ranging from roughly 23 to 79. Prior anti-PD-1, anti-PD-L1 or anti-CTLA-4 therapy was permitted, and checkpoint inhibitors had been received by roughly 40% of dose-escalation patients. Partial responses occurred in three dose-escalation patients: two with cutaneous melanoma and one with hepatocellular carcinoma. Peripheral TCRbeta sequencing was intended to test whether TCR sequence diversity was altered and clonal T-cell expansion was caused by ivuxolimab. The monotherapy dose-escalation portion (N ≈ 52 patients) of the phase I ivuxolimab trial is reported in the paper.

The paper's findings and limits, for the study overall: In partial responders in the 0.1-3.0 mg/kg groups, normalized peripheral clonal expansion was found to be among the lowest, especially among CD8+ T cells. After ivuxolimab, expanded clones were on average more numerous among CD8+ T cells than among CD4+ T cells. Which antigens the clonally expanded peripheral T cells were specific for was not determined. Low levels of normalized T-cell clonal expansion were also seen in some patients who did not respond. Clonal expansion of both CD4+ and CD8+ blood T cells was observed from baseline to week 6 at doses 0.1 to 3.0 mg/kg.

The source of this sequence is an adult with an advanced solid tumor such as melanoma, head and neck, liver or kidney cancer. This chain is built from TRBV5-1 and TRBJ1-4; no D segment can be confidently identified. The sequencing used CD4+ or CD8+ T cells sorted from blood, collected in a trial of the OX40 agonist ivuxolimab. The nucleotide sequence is TGCGCCAGCAGCTTGGGAGTAGTTGGTGGTGAAAAACTGTTTTTT. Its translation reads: CASSLGVVGGEKLFF.